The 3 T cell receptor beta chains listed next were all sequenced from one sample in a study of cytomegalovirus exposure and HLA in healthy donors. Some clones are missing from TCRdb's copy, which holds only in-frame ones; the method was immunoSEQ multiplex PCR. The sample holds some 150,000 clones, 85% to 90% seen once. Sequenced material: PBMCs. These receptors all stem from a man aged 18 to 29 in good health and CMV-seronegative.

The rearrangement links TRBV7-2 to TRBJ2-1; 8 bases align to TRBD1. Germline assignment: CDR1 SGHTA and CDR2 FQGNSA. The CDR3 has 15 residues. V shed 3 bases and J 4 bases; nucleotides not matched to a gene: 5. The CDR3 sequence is CASSFSRQGYNEQFF. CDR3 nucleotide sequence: TGTGCCAGCAGCTTTTCGAGACAGGGGTACAATGAGCAGTTCTTC.

CDR3: CASSAGTSPPDTQYF. The CDR3 coding sequence is TGTGCCAGTAGCGCCGGGACTAGCCCCCCAGATACGCAGTATTTT. This chain connects TRBV19 to TRBJ2-3, with 9 bases aligning to TRBD2. The V and J ends lost 6 bases and 4 bases, in that order; junction bases with no gene match: 8. Germline CDR1 and CDR2: LNHDA and SQIVND (reference sequence). The length of the CDR3 is 15 residues.

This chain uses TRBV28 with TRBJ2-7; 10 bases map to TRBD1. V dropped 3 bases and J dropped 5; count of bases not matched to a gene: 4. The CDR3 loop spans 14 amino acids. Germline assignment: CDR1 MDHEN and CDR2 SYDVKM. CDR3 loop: CASSFDRGRDEQYV. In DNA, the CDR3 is TGTGCCAGCAGTTTTGACAGGGGGCGCGACGAGCAGTACGTC.